This TCR beta chain came from a study of T cell repertoires in cytomegalovirus infection. For the study at large: Public TCR beta signatures provided an indication of both CMV infection and a matching HLA type. Study-level points and caveats: Summed frequency of shared TCR beta families picked out CMV carriers who also had the relevant HLA. HLA-C-restricted TCR beta clonotypes specific for CMV led the ex vivo response.

TCRdb re-derived calls from the reads in MiXCR, one entry per CDR3 protein. The sample carries about 450,000 distinct CDR3 sequences, approximately 32% recorded once. The CDR3 is made up of 16 amino acids. The J segment lost 7 bases and the V segment lost 5 bases, leaving 12 bases of the junction unmatched. Germline V gene sequence: CDR1 SGHTA, CDR2 FQGNSA. This clonotype is medium-sized within its sample. Its antigen is unidentified. The sequenced sample was PBMCs. This chain joins TRBV7-2 and TRBJ2-3, with 10 bases matching TRBD2. The receptor was derived from a human donor in good health (CMV status not recorded). Some clones in this sample may be carry-over from other donors' samples. As DNA, the CDR3 is TGTGCCAGCAGCCCCGTGGGGGCTAGCGGGGGTTATACGCAGTATTTT. Protein sequence: CASSPVGASGGYTQYF. Full variable domain (outside the CDR3, taken from reference TRBV7-2 and TRBJ2-3): GAGVSQSPSNKVTEKGKDVELRCDPISGHTALYWYRQSLGQGLEFLIYFQGNSAPDKSGLPSDRFSAERTGGSVSTLTIQRTQQEDSAVYLCASSPVGASGGYTQYFGPGTRLTVL.